Below are 13 T cell receptor beta chains sequenced from a single sample in a study of T cell responses to AZD1222 COVID-19 vaccine. Method: immunoSEQ multiplex PCR; TCRdb's copy keeps in-frame clones and lacks some. The table shows just under 85,000 clones, with roughly 88% occurring only once. The source material was peripheral blood, sampled on day 0 of AZD1222 vaccination. The receptors here all came from an adult in good health.

This chain joins TRBV9 and TRBJ1-2, with 9 positions matching TRBD1. From germline, CDR1 is SGDLS and CDR2 YYNGEE. The CDR3 runs to 17 residues. J lost 7 bases, V lost 2 bases, and 15 bases had no gene match. The CDR3 is CASSVTTGGKAAGGYTF. CDR3 nucleotides: TGTGCCAGCAGCGTTACAACAGGGGGCAAGGCGGCAGGTGGCTACACCTTC.

The chain combines TRBV19 with TRBJ2-7; no reliable D call. This CDR3 has 14 residues. Germline V gene sequence: CDR1 LNHDA, CDR2 SQIVND (reference sequence). Trimming stripped 1 base from V and 2 bases from J, with 9 bases between. The CDR3 region has the DNA TGTGCCAGTAGTATAGCGAGAGGTGCCTACGAGCAGTACTTC. Translated: CASSIARGAYEQYF.

The CDR3 DNA reads as TGTGCCAGCACCGTAGCCAAGATTTCCTACGAGCAGTACTTC. Protein product: CASTVAKISYEQYF. The J gene is TRBJ2-7, the V gene TRBV7-2; D unresolved. The V gene's germline CDR1 is SGHTA and CDR2 FQGNSA. The CDR3 runs to 14 residues. V was clipped by 7 bases and J by 1 base, with 14 bases between them.

This rearrangement joins TRBV30 to TRBJ1-1, with unresolved D. Germline assignment: CDR1 GTSNPN and CDR2 SVGIG (reference sequence). Trimming cost V 0 bases and J 1 base, with 6 bases left between them. The CDR3 is made up of 13 amino acids. The DNA for the CDR3 is TGTGCCTGGAGTGTAGATAGGAACACTGAAGCTTTCTTT. Its translation: CAWSVDRNTEAFF.

J is TRBJ2-1 and V is TRBV27, with a tentative D call TRBD1 (5 bases). Germline lookup yields CDR1 MNHEY and CDR2 SMNVEV (reference sequence). The CDR3 covers 12 residues. Trimming took 9 bases from V and 6 from J, leaving 12 bases between them. CDR3 region: CASGQSTNEQFF. The CDR3 DNA reads as TGTGCCAGTGGACAAAGCACCAATGAGCAGTTCTTC.

Relative to its sample, this clone is large. The V and J genes are TRBV7-8 and TRBJ2-7; D is uncertain. V gave up 6 bases and J gave up 0 bases, with 18 bases separating them. Germline V CDR1 and CDR2: SGHVS, FQNEAQ. This CDR3 has 16 residues. The CDR3 loop is CASSRKPALSSYEQYF. CDR3 DNA: TGTGCCAGCAGTCGAAAACCGGCTTTAAGCTCCTACGAGCAGTACTTC.

The rearrangement joins TRBV9 to TRBJ1-2; no clear D gene. Germline CDR1 reads SGDLS; CDR2 reads YYNGEE. The ends were cut back, 4 bases at V and 8 bases at J, with 15 bases in the middle. The CDR3 length is 13 residues. The CDR3 coding sequence is TGTGCCAGCAGCCCCCCTAAGTCCAAGGGCTACACCTTC. It specifies CASSPPKSKGYTF. Full variable domain (outside the CDR3, taken from reference TRBV9 and TRBJ1-2): DSGVTQTPKHLITATGQRVTLRCSPRSGDLSVYWYQQSLDQGLQFLIQYYNGEERAKGNILERFSAQQFPDLHSELNLSSLELGDSALYFCASSPPKSKGYTFGSGTRLTVV.

The CDR3 region is CASSNGPNYEQYF. CDR3 nucleotide sequence: TGTGCCAGCAGTAACGGCCCAAACTACGAGCAGTACTTC. This chain connects TRBV6-5 to TRBJ2-7, with D unresolved. V was trimmed by 5 bases and J by 3 bases, leaving 11 bases between them. The CDR3 spans 13 residues. Germline V gene lookup returns CDR1 MNHEY and CDR2 SVGAGI.

The chain links TRBV5-6 to TRBJ1-2; 7 bases line up with TRBD1. The CDR3 is made up of 15 amino acids. V lost 4 bases and J lost 0; bases outside the gene matches: 6. Germline lookup yields CDR1 SGHDT and CDR2 YYEEEE. CDR3 residues: CASSPGQRTNYGYTF. The CDR3 DNA reads TGTGCCAGCAGCCCGGGACAGAGGACTAACTATGGCTACACCTTC.

Written as DNA, the CDR3 is TGTGCCAGCTCACCCTTCACAGGGAATTCACCCCTCCACTTT. Protein: CASSPFTGNSPLHF. This chain connects TRBV18 to TRBJ1-6, with a possible D match to TRBD1 (6 bases). Between the trimmed V and J ends, which lost 3 bases and 7 bases, there was a span of 10 bases. The CDR3 is made up of 14 amino acids. The germline gives CDR1 KGHSH, CDR2 LQKENI.

The rearrangement uses TRBV6-5 and TRBJ1-1; no firm D call. Trimming stripped 2 bases from V and 11 bases from J, with 15 bases between. From germline, CDR1 is MNHEY and CDR2 SVGAGI. CDR3 length equals 13 residues. The CDR3 region has the DNA TGTGCCAGCAGTTACGCGAGGTGGTCGCATGCTTTCTTT. This translates into CASSYARWSHAFF.

The chain is built from TRBV7-9 and TRBJ1-1; D is perhaps TRBD1 (5 bases). Germline V gene sequence: CDR1 SEHNR, CDR2 FQNEAQ (reference sequence). Trimming left V 7 bases short and J 10 bases short, with 13 bases between. The CDR3 spans 11 residues. CDR3 residues: CASIIGEGAFF. DNA of the CDR3: TGTGCCAGCATCATAGGGGAGGGAGCTTTCTTT.

This clone was detected only a few times. The identical CDR3 is also encoded by other nucleotide sequences in the sample. The rearrangement joins TRBV11-3 to TRBJ1-1, with no clear D. With 5 bases removed from V and 1 base from J, the gap between germline ends came to 8 bases. There are 13 residues in the CDR3. Germline lookup yields CDR1 SGHNT and CDR2 YENEEA. The CDR3 DNA follows: TGTGCCAGCAGCCTAGGAGGGAACACTGAAGCTTTCTTT. Translating gives CASSLGGNTEAFF.